This T cell receptor (beta chain) was identified during a study of blood T cell repertoires in COVID-19 (dated by TCRdb to about 2020). About the full investigation: Samples covering the acute and convalescent phases of COVID-19 were provided by collaborators in the United States, Italy and Spain. The prospective study material was composed of cDNA or gDNA derived from T cells, B-cell-depleted T cells, or PBMCs. The dataset comprised deeply sampled blood TCRbeta repertoires from subjects exposed to, actively infected with, or recovered from COVID-19. The repertoires were released in a freely available public database meant as a resource for research on the immune response to SARS-CoV-2. The samples were drawn from two sources: the first 160 participants of the ongoing ImmuneRACE study, and 950 to 1,500 subjects contributed by 6 global collaborators. Nearly every sample came with metadata listing a de-identified subject ID, COVID-19 status, age in years and sex. HLA class I and class II types, where available, came from metadata supplied by the sample provider rather than from assay-based typing. Overall results and qualifications from the work: The amount of clinical and demographic metadata varied by source and participant and was provided uncurated.

For this clone: Its recognized antigen is unknown. The input lacks base qualities; no much larger clone sits a single base away.

Another Seattle source contributed samples from volunteer blood donors who had recovered from COVID-19. Collaborating institutions collected whole blood in K2EDTA tubes following their own protocols. Collaborator samples were shipped for TCRbeta analysis as frozen whole blood, isolated PBMCs, or DNA extracted from either sample type. TCRbeta CDR3 regions were amplified from genomic DNA using the immunoSEQ Assay, a bias-controlled multiplex PCR. From the authors' description of their analysis: Nucleated cell counts per sample were estimated from amplification of reference gene primers within the assay. To quantify the absolute abundance of each unique TCRbeta CDR3 rearrangement, sequence reads were collapsed and filtered. For each sample, productive Simpson clonality was calculated by taking the square root of Simpson's diversity index across productive rearrangements. TCRdb stores this immuneACCESS table with in-frame sequences only. Part of the clones is absent; in the studies checked, under half of the shortfall reflects unresolved V genes, and no reason is known for the rest. V and J calls and clone size come straight from that table; D and trimming were deduced from the DNA. The sample records hundreds of thousands of clones, approximately 88% of which are singletons. Of the sample, 5.5% to 8% is held by the ten largest clones.

The germline V gene specifies KGHDR as CDR1 and SFDVKD as CDR2. From the cysteine up to the phenylalanine, the CDR3 has a length of 15 residues. Only the CDR3 portion is preserved as DNA: 45 bases, with reading frame beginning at the first base. After removal of 8 bases from V and 0 bases from J, the junction retains 5 bases not matched to a gene. The sequencing sample was made of peripheral blood. The receptor chain draws on TRBV24-1 and TRBJ2-2, and 7 junctional nucleotides match TRBD1. The origin of this receptor is a woman in her 30s who had recovered from COVID-19. The CDR3 sequence is CATKDTGANTGELFF. DNA sequence: TGTGCCACCAAGGATACAGGGGCGAACACCGGGGAGCTGTTTTTT.